This T cell receptor beta chain was captured in a study of shared clonotypes between healthy human individuals. This table comes from immunoSEQ multiplex PCR, and its TCRdb copy is limited to in-frame clones, with some not included. The sample shows 950,000 to 1,300,000 clones, approximately 70% of them seen only once. Sample: memory CD4+ T cells sorted from blood. As to subset: CD45RA-negative fraction. The receptor was isolated from a man aged 18 to 30 in good health.

The CDR3 reads CATSAGNEKLFF. In DNA, the CDR3 is TGTGCCACCAGCGCCGGGAATGAAAAACTGTTTTTT. The V and J genes are TRBV15 and TRBJ1-4; D ambiguous. CDR1 and CDR2 (germline): LNHNV, YYDKDF (reference sequence). The CDR3 extends over 12 amino acids. Trimming left V 5 bases short and J 5 bases short, with 6 bases between.